This T cell receptor beta chain was identified in a study of spatial heterogeneity in lung cancer. Study-wide results and limits: Counts of expanded alpha and beta TCRs within tumors tracked the tumor nonsynonymous mutation count.

The time point: sample taken at primary tumor resection. Unsorted whole RNA samples from tumor, nontumor lung or frozen PBMC were sequenced. With V trimmed by 6 bases and J by 5 bases, 4 bases remained unmatched. Germline CDR1 and CDR2: SNHLY and FYNNEI. The CDR3 is 14 amino acids. One entry per CDR3 protein results from TCRdb running MiXCR on the 5' RACE reads. The sample lists roughly 3,600 distinct CDR3 sequences; under 10% were seen once. Concerning this clonotype itself: Its antigen remains unknown.

This TCR derives from a male donor with early-stage non-small cell lung cancer. The sample in question was lung tumor tissue, obtained at surgery. The genes are TRBV2 and TRBJ2-3; 11 bases agree with TRBD2. The CDR3 DNA follows: TGTGCCAGCAGGGCAACTAGCGGGGGAGATACGCAGTATTTT. This encodes CASRATSGGDTQYF.